This is a list of T cell receptor beta chains from one sample in a study of control samples from healthy donors and cancer patients. Assay used: immunoSEQ multiplex PCR; TCRdb lists only in-frame clones, some missing. The sample shows 150,000 to 200,000 clones, 75% to 95% of them seen only once. Input material: blood. These TCRs come from a woman aged 40 to 55 in good health. Each CDR3 is given with its conserved first and last residue. The D gene is left open where the match is weak. The listing skips clone size in some rows; elsewhere it reads once, few, many or a size class.

V gene: TRBV5-1; J gene: TRBJ1-1; clone size: NA; CDR3 length: 13; D gene: NA; CDR3 DNA: TGCGCCAGCAGCTATGACCTGAACACTGAAGCTTTCTTT; CDR3 protein: CASSYDLNTEAFF
V gene: TRBV11-2; J gene: TRBJ1-3; clone size: NA; CDR3 length: 14; D gene: NA; CDR3 DNA: TGTGCCAGCAGAGTCGGGATCTCTGGAAACACCATATATTTT; CDR3 protein: CASRVGISGNTIYF
V gene: TRBV11-2; J gene: TRBJ1-2; clone size: NA; CDR3 length: 14; D gene: NA; CDR3 DNA: TGTGCCAGCAGCTTAGATCTAGGGCGCTATGGCTACACCTTC; CDR3 protein: CASSLDLGRYGYTF
V gene: TRBV5-6; J gene: TRBJ2-6; clone size: NA; CDR3 length: 16; D gene: NA; CDR3 DNA: TGTGCCAGCAGCTTGATGACGGACTCTGGGGCCAACGTCCTGACTTTC; CDR3 protein: CASSLMTDSGANVLTF
V gene: TRBV12-3/TRBV12-4; J gene: TRBJ1-1; clone size: NA; CDR3 length: 12; D gene: NA; CDR3 DNA: TGTGCCAGCAGTTTAGCGCCGGGGCCGACTCGATTT; CDR3 protein: CASSLAPGPTRF
V gene: TRBV7-3; J gene: TRBJ2-1; clone size: NA; CDR3 length: 16; D gene: TRBD2; CDR3 DNA: TGTGCCAGCAGCCCAACTAGCGGGGGGGCCGATAATGAGCAGTTCTTC; CDR3 protein: CASSPTSGGADNEQFF
V gene: TRBV4-2; J gene: TRBJ1-3; clone size: NA; CDR3 length: 19; D gene: NA; CDR3 DNA: TGTGCCAGCAGCCAGGGGATCCGACAGACTAAGAGCTCTGGAAACACCATATATTTT; CDR3 protein: CASSQGIRQTKSSGNTIYF
V gene: TRBV4-2; J gene: TRBJ2-3; clone size: once; CDR3 length: 15; D gene: TRBD1; CDR3 DNA: TGTGCCAGCAGCCAAGGGACAGGGGTAGCAGATACGCAGTATTTT; CDR3 protein: CASSQGTGVADTQYF
V gene: TRBV6-5; J gene: TRBJ1-4; clone size: NA; CDR3 length: 14; D gene: NA; CDR3 DNA: TGTGCCAGCTCCGGTCGGTCCACCAATGAAAAACTGTTTTTT; CDR3 protein: CASSGRSTNEKLFF
V gene: TRBV24-1; J gene: TRBJ2-2; clone size: NA; CDR3 length: 16; D gene: NA; CDR3 DNA: TGTGCCACCAGTGATTTCGCGACAGATAACACCGGGGAGCTGTTTTTT; CDR3 protein: CATSDFATDNTGELFF
V gene: TRBV6-1; J gene: TRBJ2-7; clone size: NA; CDR3 length: 16; D gene: NA; CDR3 DNA: TGTGCCAGCAGTGAGTATCGAGGGGCTGATCCCTACGAGCAGTACTTC; CDR3 protein: CASSEYRGADPYEQYF
V gene: TRBV6-5; J gene: TRBJ1-5; clone size: NA; CDR3 length: 14; D gene: TRBD1; CDR3 DNA: TGTGCCAGCAGCGAGACAGGGTTGCATCAGCCCCAGCATTTT; CDR3 protein: CASSETGLHQPQHF
V gene: TRBV2; J gene: TRBJ2-5; clone size: NA; CDR3 length: 14; D gene: TRBD2; CDR3 DNA: TGTGCCAGCACCCTACTAGCGGACCAAGAGACCCAGTACTTC; CDR3 protein: CASTLLADQETQYF